This record looks at one T cell receptor beta chain sequence and its context. No cognate antigen has been identified for it. Preparation of the library involved 5' RACE. Preparation of each TCR library used approximately 3,200 ng of total RNA. For each sample, cDNA synthesis was carried out in eight separate reactions using SMARTScribe reverse transcriptase. During cDNA synthesis, template switching introduced unique molecular identifiers that contained a 6-nucleotide sample barcode. Two nested PCRs of 16 and 9 cycles amplified the TCRalpha and TCRbeta cDNA, and bead purification followed each PCR. Before amplification, the cDNA was both treated with uracil DNA-glycosylase and purified with the QIAquick PCR purification kit. The second PCR was the step at which Illumina TruSeq-compatible adapters and sample-specific barcodes were added. TapeStation and Qubit were used to check library quality and concentration, and approximately 5 ng of each library went into the pool. Sequencing of the pooled libraries was done on an Illumina HiSeq2500 single-index Rapid Run using custom sequencing primers and 2 x 100 bp reads. The source study handled its data this way. UMI-based consensus assembly with MiGEC version 1.2.6 was used to correct PCR and sequencing errors. MiXCR version 2.1.1 was used to carry out V(D)J alignment, clonotype assembly and CDR3 extraction. To normalise gene usage, clonotype sharing and MAIT/NKT TCR abundance, the analysis used the top 1000, 10 000 and 20 000 clonotypes per sample. After downsampling to 27 000 UMIs, diversity was calculated as the inverse Simpson index using the vegan R package. Statistical testing used paired Mann-Whitney U tests on the discordant twin pairs and applied Benjamini-Hochberg correction for multiple testing. After reprocessing by TCRdb, each CDR3 protein sequence is one entry, and no DNA is given. The V and J calls come from TCRdb's annotation, not from the publication. The sample's table lists a count of around 380,000 distinct CDR3 sequences. Around 2.3% of the sample goes to the ten largest clones.

This sample is drawn from a study of monozygotic twins with inflammatory bowel disease (dated by TCRdb to between 2018 and 2020). About the investigation overall: The complete study included roughly 30 monozygotic twin pairs: 19 IBD-discordant Danish pairs and nine German pairs, of which four were IBD-concordant and five were IBD-discordant. Within discordant pairs, disease-associated traits were sought mainly by comparing IBD patients with their genetically identical healthy co-twins. Each individual had, on average, about 151 000 unique TCRalpha sequences and 181 000 unique TCRbeta sequences available for analysis.

From each donor, an approximately 2.4 ml peripheral blood sample was collected into PAXgene tubes and kept at -80 degrees C. Without T cell sorting, total RNA was isolated from whole blood using the PAXgene blood miRNA kit on an automated QIAcube. Peripheral blood from monozygotic twin pairs who were concordant or discordant for inflammatory bowel disease underwent deep TCRalpha and TCRbeta repertoire profiling using unique molecular barcoding. Smoking habits were recorded for all twin pairs, with individuals classified as current, former or never smokers. The paper as a whole reports these results and caveats: Compared with healthy twins, IBD patients had fewer clonotypes in common with other individuals, a difference most pronounced in patients showing signs of disease activity. Differing immunosuppressive treatments among patients may have added background noise and inter-individual variability to the repertoires. TCRbeta repertoire diversity, by inverse Simpson index, was decreased in IBD patients compared with their healthy co-twins. Distinction between different T cell subtypes could not be achieved in the analysis. Repertoire similarity did not differ between concordant and discordant twins, which could be due to limited statistical power. The results gave no support for a single strong signal or clonotype linked to IBD.

The CDR3 numbers 15 residues from cysteine through phenylalanine. No coding sequence is recorded. Reading the germline V gene gives CDR1 ENHRY and CDR2 SYGVKD. The TCR sequence derives from a human donor with ulcerative colitis or Crohn's disease, or a healthy co-twin of an affected twin (not recorded which). The rearrangement joined TRBV10-3 to TRBJ2-7. Input material: blood. The CDR3 here reads CAISEVNPLTYEQYF.